The sample holds many counts of the clone carrying this T cell receptor (beta chain). The record originates from a study of blood T cells in healthy people across ages. Through a sample-barcoded 5' primer and a J-beta primer mix, a second PCR was run for roughly 7 to 11 cycles. TCRdb re-derived calls from the 5' RACE reads in MiXCR, one entry per CDR3 protein. Of fewer than 700,000 distinct CDR3 sequences listed, roughly 48% are singletons. Trimming pared 6 bases from V and 4 bases from J, leaving 13 bases between. This CDR3 has 14 residues. Input material: blood. The clonotype was recovered from a man older than 75 in good health. The chain links TRBV12-3 or TRBV12-4 to TRBJ2-1; D not resolved. The CDR3 protein is CASSPRGVYNEQFF. The DNA for the CDR3 is TGTGCCAGCAGCCCCCGTGGGGTATACAATGAGCAGTTCTTC.